This is a list of T cell receptor beta chains from one sample in a study of cytomegalovirus exposure and HLA in healthy donors. Here immunoSEQ multiplex PCR was the method, and the copy in TCRdb shows in-frame clones only, minus some. The profile shows 260,000 or so clones, less than 95% of them singletons. Sequences were obtained from PBMCs. These receptors were collected from a woman under 40 in good health and CMV-seronegative. Each CDR3 is given with its conserved first and last residue. D genes are given only for firm matches. Size values are once, few and many counts, or a class for expanded clones, and some rows have none.

clone size	D gene	J gene	V gene	CDR3 protein	CDR3 DNA
-	TRBD2	TRBJ2-7	TRBV29-1	CSVRLAGFYEQYF	TGCAGCGTTCGACTAGCGGGTTTCTACGAGCAGTACTTC
-	TRBD2	TRBJ2-7	TRBV12-5	CASGLLLPLAGAPSYEQYF	TGTGCTAGTGGTTTGCTTCTACCTCTAGCGGGAGCGCCCTCCTACGAGCAGTACTTC
-	-	TRBJ2-5	TRBV12-5	CASGFPPGPQYF	TGTGCTAGTGGATTTCCCCCGGGGCCCCAGTACTTC
-	-	TRBJ2-7	TRBV7-2	CASRGTAGPYEQYF	TGTGCCAGCAGAGGGACGGCGGGACCCTACGAGCAGTACTTC
-	-	TRBJ2-1	TRBV27	CASSLSSGNEQFF	TGTGCCAGCAGTTTGTCTAGTGGCAATGAGCAGTTCTTC
-	-	TRBJ2-1	TRBV5-6	CASYGAPALNEQFF	TGTGCCTCCTATGGGGCACCCGCCCTCAATGAGCAGTTCTTC
-	-	TRBJ1-5	TRBV15	CATSMYSNQPQHF	TGTGCCACCAGCATGTATAGCAATCAGCCCCAGCATTTT
-	-	TRBJ2-1	TRBV20-1	CSAISTEQFF	TGCAGTGCTATCTCTACCGAGCAGTTCTTC
-	-	TRBJ2-1	TRBV28	CASSFNEQFF	TGTGCCAGCAGTTTCAATGAGCAGTTCTTC
-	-	TRBJ1-1	TRBV19	CASSIPDRNTEAFF	TGTGCCAGTAGTATCCCAGACAGGAACACTGAAGCTTTCTTT
-	TRBD1	TRBJ1-1	TRBV19	CASTVGDRGTEAFF	TGTGCCAGTACCGTCGGTGACAGGGGCACTGAAGCTTTCTTT
once	TRBD2	TRBJ2-1	TRBV7-8	CASSLVPAGVGYEQFF	TGTGCCAGCAGCTTAGTTCCAGCGGGAGTTGGATATGAGCAGTTCTTC
-	-	TRBJ2-5	TRBV6-5	CASGSQETQYF	TGTGCCAGCGGCTCTCAAGAGACCCAGTACTTC
-	TRBD1	TRBJ1-4	TRBV4-3	CASSRGITGERKLFF	TGCGCCAGCAGCCGCGGAATCACAGGGGAGAGAAAACTGTTTTTT
-	-	TRBJ2-7	TRBV5-6	CASSPGLTMSWKYF	TGTGCCAGCAGCCCCGGTCTCACCATGTCTTGGAAGTACTTC
-	-	TRBJ2-7	TRBV15	CATSRADPREQYF	TGTGCCACCAGCAGAGCGGACCCTCGCGAGCAGTACTTC
-	-	TRBJ2-1	TRBV6-1	CASSMTYEQFF	TGTGCCAGCAGTATGACTTATGAGCAGTTCTTC
-	-	TRBJ1-3	TRBV28	CASSSLWGSGNTIYF	TGTGCCAGCAGTTCTCTTTGGGGCTCTGGAAACACCATATATTTT
-	-	TRBJ2-1	TRBV7-8	CASSLARSYNEQFF	TGTGCCAGCAGCTTAGCGAGGTCATACAATGAGCAGTTCTTC
-	TRBD2	TRBJ2-2	TRBV19	CASSISLAVTGELFF	TGTGCCAGTAGTATTTCCCTAGCGGTTACCGGGGAGCTGTTTTTT
-	-	TRBJ1-2	TRBV29-1	CSVDGAGLSYTF	TGCAGCGTTGATGGGGCAGGATTGAGCTACACCTTC
few	TRBD2	TRBJ2-7	TRBV27	CASSRAGVGYEQYF	TGTGCCAGCAGTAGAGCGGGAGTGGGTTACGAGCAGTACTTC
-	-	TRBJ1-2	TRBV29-1	CSVERSQVENGYTF	TGCAGCGTTGAACGTTCACAGGTTGAGAATGGCTACACCTTC
-	-	TRBJ2-3	TRBV29-1	CSVITGPTDTQYF	TGCAGCGTTATTACAGGGCCCACAGATACGCAGTATTTT
-	-	TRBJ1-1	TRBV7-9	CASSLDEGWRTEAFF	TGTGCCAGCAGCTTAGATGAGGGCTGGCGGACTGAAGCTTTCTTT
-	-	TRBJ1-5	TRBV13	CASSLGDSNQPQHF	TGTGCCAGCAGCTTAGGAGATAGCAATCAGCCCCAGCATTTT
-	-	TRBJ2-2	TRBV29-1	CSAWGGGNTGELFF	TGCAGCGCCTGGGGAGGGGGCAACACCGGGGAGCTGTTTTTT
-	TRBD2	TRBJ2-1	TRBV7-3	CASSLRGSGRAVNHNEQFF	TGTGCCAGCAGCTTAAGGGGTAGCGGGAGGGCGGTTAACCACAATGAGCAGTTCTTC
many	-	TRBJ1-2	TRBV28	CASKQENGGYTF	TGTGCCAGTAAACAGGAGAACGGTGGCTACACCTTC
-	-	TRBJ2-7	TRBV28	CASSFRAPNLYEQYF	TGTGCCAGCAGTTTCAGGGCCCCGAACCTATACGAGCAGTACTTC